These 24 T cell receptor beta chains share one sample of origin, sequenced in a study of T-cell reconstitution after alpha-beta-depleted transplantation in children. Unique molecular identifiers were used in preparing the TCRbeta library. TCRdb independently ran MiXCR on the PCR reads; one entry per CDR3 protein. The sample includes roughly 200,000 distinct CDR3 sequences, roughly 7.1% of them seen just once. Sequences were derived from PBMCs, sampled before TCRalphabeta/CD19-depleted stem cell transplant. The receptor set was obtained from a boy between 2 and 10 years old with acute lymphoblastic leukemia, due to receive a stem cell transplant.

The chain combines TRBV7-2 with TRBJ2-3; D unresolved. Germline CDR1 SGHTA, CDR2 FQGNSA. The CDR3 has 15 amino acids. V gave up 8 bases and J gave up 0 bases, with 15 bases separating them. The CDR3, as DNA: TGTGCCAGCGTTAGGGTAACTCCTAGCACAGATACGCAGTATTTT. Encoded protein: CASVRVTPSTDTQYF.

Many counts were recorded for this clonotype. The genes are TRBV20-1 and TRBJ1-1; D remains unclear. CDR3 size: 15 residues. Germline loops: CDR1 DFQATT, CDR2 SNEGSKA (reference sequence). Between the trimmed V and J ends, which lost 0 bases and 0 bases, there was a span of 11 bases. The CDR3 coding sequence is TGCAGTGCTAGAGATCCAGGCGACATGAACACTGAAGCTTTCTTT. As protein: CSARDPGDMNTEAFF.

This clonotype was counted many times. CDR3 coding DNA: TGTGCCAGTAGATACACAGGGCTCACAGATACGCAGTATTTT. Translation: CASRYTGLTDTQYF. V and J are TRBV6-2 or TRBV6-3 and TRBJ2-3, with D possibly TRBD1 on 6 matching bases. V was cut by 9 bases and J by 2 bases, with 15 bases left in between. Germline loops: CDR1 MNHEY, CDR2 SVGEGT. CDR3 length: 14 amino acids.

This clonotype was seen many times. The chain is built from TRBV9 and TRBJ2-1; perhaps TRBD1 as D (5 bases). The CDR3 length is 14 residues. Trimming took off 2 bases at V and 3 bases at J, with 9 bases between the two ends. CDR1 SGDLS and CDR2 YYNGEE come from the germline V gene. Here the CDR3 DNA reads TGTGCCAGCAGCGTGATAGACAGCTACAATGAGCAGTTCTTC. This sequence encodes CASSVIDSYNEQFF.

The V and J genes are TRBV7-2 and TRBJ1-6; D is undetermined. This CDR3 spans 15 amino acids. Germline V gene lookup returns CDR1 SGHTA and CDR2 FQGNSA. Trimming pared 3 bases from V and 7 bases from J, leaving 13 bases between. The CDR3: CASSLKVPENSPLHF. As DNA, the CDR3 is TGTGCCAGCAGCTTGAAGGTCCCCGAGAATTCACCCCTCCACTTT.

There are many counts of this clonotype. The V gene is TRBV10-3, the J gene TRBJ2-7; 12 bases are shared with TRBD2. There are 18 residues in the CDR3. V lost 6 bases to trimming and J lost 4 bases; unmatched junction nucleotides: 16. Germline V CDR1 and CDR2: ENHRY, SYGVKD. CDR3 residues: CAISRSTSGGITRYEQYF. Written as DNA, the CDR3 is TGTGCCATCAGCAGATCGACTAGCGGGGGAATTACTAGGTACGAGCAGTACTTC.

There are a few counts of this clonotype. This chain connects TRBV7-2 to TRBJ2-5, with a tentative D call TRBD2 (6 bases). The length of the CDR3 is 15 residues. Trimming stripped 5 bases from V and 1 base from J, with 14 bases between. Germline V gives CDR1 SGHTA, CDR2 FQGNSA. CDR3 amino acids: CASSPRAGTQETQYF. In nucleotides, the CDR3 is TGTGCCAGCAGCCCCCGGGCGGGAACCCAAGAGACCCAGTACTTC.

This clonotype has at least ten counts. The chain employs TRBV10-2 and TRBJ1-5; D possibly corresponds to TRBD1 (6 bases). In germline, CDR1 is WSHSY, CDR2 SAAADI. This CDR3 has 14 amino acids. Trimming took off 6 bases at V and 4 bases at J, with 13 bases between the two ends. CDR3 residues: CASRDGTLNQPQHF. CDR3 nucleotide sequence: TGCGCCAGCAGAGACGGGACATTAAATCAGCCCCAGCATTTT.

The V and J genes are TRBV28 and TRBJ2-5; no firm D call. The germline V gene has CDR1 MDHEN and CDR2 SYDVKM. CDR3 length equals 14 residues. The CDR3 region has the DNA TGTTCCACCGTGGGGTATAGGGTTCAAGAGACCCAGTACTTC. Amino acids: CSTVGYRVQETQYF.

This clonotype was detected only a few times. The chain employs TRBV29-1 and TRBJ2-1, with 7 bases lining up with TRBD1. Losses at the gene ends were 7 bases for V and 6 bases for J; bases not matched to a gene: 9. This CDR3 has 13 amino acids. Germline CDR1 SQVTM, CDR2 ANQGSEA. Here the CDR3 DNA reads TGCAGCGCGACCCGGGACAGATCCAATGAGCAGTTCTTC. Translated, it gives CSATRDRSNEQFF.

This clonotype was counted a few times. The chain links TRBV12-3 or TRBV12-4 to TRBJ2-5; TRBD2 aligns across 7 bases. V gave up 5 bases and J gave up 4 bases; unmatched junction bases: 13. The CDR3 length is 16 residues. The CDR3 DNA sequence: TGTGCCAGCAGTCCCCTGGGCGGGCGGGAGTCAGAGACCCAGTACTTC. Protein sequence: CASSPLGGRESETQYF.

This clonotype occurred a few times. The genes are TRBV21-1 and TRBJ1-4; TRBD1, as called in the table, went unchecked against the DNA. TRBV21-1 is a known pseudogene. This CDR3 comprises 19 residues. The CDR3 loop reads CASSNFPKQGAVRNEKLFF. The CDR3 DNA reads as TGTGCCAGCAGCAATTTTCCCAAACAGGGGGCGGTGAGAAATGAAAAACTGTTTTTT.

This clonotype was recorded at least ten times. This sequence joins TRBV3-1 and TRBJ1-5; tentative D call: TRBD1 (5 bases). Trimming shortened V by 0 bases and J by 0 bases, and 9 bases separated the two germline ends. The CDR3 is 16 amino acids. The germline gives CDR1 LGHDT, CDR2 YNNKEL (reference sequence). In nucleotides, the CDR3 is TGTGCCAGCAGCCAAGATGGGGGGGTTAGCAATCAGCCCCAGCATTTT. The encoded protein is CASSQDGGVSNQPQHF.

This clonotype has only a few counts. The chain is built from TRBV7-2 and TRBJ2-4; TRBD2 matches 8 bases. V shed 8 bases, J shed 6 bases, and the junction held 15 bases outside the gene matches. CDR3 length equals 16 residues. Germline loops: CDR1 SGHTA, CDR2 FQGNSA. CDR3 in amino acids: CASGSISGVMGNIQYF. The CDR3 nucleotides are TGTGCCAGCGGGTCGATTAGCGGGGTCATGGGAAACATTCAGTACTTC.

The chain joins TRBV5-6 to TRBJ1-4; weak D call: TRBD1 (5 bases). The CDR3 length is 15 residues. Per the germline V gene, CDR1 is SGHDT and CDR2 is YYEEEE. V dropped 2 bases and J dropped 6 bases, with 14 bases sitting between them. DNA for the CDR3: TGTGCCAGCAGCTTCCGGGACGGACAATATGAAAAACTGTTTTTT. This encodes CASSFRDGQYEKLFF.

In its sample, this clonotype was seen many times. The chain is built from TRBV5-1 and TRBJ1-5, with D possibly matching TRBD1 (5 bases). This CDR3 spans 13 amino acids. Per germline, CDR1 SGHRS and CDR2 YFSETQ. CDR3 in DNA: TGCACGGGGGTCAGTCTTAACAATCAGCCCCAGCATTTT. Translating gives CTGVSLNNQPQHF.

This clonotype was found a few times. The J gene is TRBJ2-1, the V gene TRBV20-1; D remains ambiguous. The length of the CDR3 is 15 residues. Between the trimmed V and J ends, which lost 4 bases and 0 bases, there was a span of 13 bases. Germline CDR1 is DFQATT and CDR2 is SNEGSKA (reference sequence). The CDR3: CSANLSPGSYNEQFF. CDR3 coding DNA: TGCAGTGCTAATTTGTCGCCTGGCTCCTACAATGAGCAGTTCTTC.

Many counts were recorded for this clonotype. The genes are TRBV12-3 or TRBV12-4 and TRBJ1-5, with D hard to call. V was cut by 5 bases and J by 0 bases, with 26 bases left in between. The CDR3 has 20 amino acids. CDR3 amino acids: CASSPQQRVGLSYSNQPQHF. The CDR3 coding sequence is TGTGCCAGCAGTCCCCAACAGAGGGTTGGTCTTTCGTATAGCAATCAGCCCCAGCATTTT.

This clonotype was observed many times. The CDR3 is CASSPTGAYEQYF. In DNA form, the CDR3 reads TGCGCCAGCAGCCCGACAGGGGCCTACGAGCAGTACTTC. The chain joins TRBV5-1 to TRBJ2-7; 8 bases are shared with TRBD1. Trimming at V came to 4 bases and at J to 2 bases, leaving 2 bases not matched to a gene. CDR3 length: 13 residues. Germline CDR1 SGHRS, CDR2 YFSETQ. Supplemented by reference TRBV5-1 and TRBJ2-7, the full variable domain reads KAGVTQTPRYLIKTRGQQVTLSCSPISGHRSVSWYQQTPGQGLQFLFEYFSETQRNKGNFPGRFSGRQFSNSRSEMNVSTLELGDSALYLCASSPTGAYEQYFGPGTRLTVT.

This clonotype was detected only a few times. The CDR3 sequence: CSARRGQNTGELFF. The CDR3 DNA reads TGCAGTGCTCGGCGGGGCCAGAACACCGGGGAGCTGTTTTTT. The chain joins TRBV20-1 to TRBJ2-2, with a possible D match to TRBD2 (6 bases). Per germline, CDR1 DFQATT and CDR2 SNEGSKA (reference sequence). The CDR3 has 14 residues. V was pared by 5 bases and J by 1 base, with 11 bases between.

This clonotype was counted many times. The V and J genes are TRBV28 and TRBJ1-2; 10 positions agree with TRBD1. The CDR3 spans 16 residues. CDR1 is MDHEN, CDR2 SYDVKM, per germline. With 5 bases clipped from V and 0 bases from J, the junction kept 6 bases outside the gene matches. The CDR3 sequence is CASSTRTGGANYGYTF. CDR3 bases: TGTGCCAGCAGTACACGGACAGGGGGAGCTAACTATGGCTACACCTTC.

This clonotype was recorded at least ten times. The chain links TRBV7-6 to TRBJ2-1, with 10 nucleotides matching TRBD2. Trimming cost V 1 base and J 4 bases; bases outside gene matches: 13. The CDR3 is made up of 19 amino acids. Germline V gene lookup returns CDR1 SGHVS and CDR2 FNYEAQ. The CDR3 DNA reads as TGTGCCAGCAGCTTAGACGAGCGGGGGGGCCGCGTGGCTTACAATGAGCAGTTCTTC. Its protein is CASSLDERGGRVAYNEQFF.

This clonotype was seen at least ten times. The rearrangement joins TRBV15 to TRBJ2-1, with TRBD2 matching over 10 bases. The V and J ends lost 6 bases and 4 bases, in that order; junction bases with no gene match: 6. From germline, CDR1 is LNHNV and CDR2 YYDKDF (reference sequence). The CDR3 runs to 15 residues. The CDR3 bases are TGTGCCACCAGAGTAGCGGGGGGATCATACAATGAGCAGTTCTTC. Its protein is CATRVAGGSYNEQFF.

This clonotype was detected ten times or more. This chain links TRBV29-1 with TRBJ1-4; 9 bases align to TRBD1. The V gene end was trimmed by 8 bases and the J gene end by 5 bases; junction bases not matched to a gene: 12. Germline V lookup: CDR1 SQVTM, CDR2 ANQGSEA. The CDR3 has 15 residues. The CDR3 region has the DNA TGCAGCCCCTCATCATCCGGGACAGGGAATGAAAAACTGTTTTTT. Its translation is CSPSSSGTGNEKLFF.